Each of the 21 T cell receptor beta chains below was sequenced from the same sample in a study of blood T cell repertoires in COVID-19. The assay was immunoSEQ multiplex PCR, and TCRdb's table has in-frame clones only and misses some. Of 150,000 to 200,000 clones listed, around 73% are singletons. Material for sequencing was PBMCs or T cells enriched from blood (not recorded which). Every receptor here comes from a woman aged 50 to 65 who had recovered from COVID-19.

The genes are TRBV3-1 (or the pseudogene TRBV3-2) and TRBJ2-3; TRBD2 matches at 8 bases. There are 16 residues in the CDR3. With V trimmed by 0 bases and J by 4 bases, 6 bases remained unmatched. Germline V lookup: CDR1 LGHDT, CDR2 YNNKEL (reference sequence). CDR3 in amino acids: CASSQELGLEADTQYF. CDR3 bases: TGTGCCAGCAGCCAAGAGCTGGGACTAGAGGCAGATACGCAGTATTTT.

This chain uses TRBV24-1 with TRBJ2-7; 12 nucleotides align to TRBD2. The V gene's germline CDR1 is KGHDR and CDR2 SFDVKD. J gave up 6 bases and V 4 bases, and 9 bases lay outside the gene matches. This CDR3 comprises 16 residues. The CDR3 bases are TGTGCCACCAGTGACCTTAGACTAGCGGGAGTACCCGAGCAGTACTTC. Residues: CATSDLRLAGVPEQYF.

The chain links TRBV18 to TRBJ2-6; D gene ambiguous. This CDR3 is built from 16 residues. CDR1 KGHSH and CDR2 LQKENI come from the germline V gene. V was trimmed by 4 bases and J by 4 bases, leaving 14 bases between them. This CDR3 is CASSRSSDRGANVLTF. The CDR3, as DNA: TGTGCCAGCTCACGTAGCAGCGACCGAGGGGCCAACGTCCTGACTTTC.

This clone was observed a few times. This chain links TRBV5-1 with TRBJ1-2; the match to TRBD1 covers 11 bases. The CDR3 runs to 14 residues. With 0 bases clipped from V and 5 bases from J, the junction kept 0 bases outside the gene matches. The germline V gene encodes CDR1 SGHRS and CDR2 YFSETQ. In nucleotides, the CDR3 is TGCGCCAGCAGCTTGGGGGACAGGGGGTATGGCTACACCTTC. It specifies CASSLGDRGYGYTF.

This clone appeared a few times. The chain uses TRBV6-5 and TRBJ1-5; 8 bases match TRBD1. V trimming: 9 bases; J trimming: 5 bases; junction bases outside the gene matches: 6. CDR1 is MNHEY, CDR2 SVGAGI, per germline. This CDR3 has 13 amino acids. The CDR3 DNA sequence: TGTGCCAGTCAGGACAGGGTAGATCAGCCCCAGCATTTT. Its protein is CASQDRVDQPQHF.

The V call is TRBV28, the J call TRBJ2-5, with TRBD1 as a possible D gene (5 bases). The V gene's germline CDR1 is MDHEN and CDR2 SYDVKM. There are 15 residues in the CDR3. Trimming stripped 5 bases from V and 3 bases from J, with 16 bases between. CDR3 bases: TGTGCCAGCAGTCCCCGCGCAGGGTGGGAAGAGACCCAGTACTTC. Its translation: CASSPRAGWEETQYF.

This sequence joins TRBV3-1 (or the pseudogene TRBV3-2) and TRBJ2-2; tentatively, D is TRBD2 (6 bases). Trimming took off 0 bases at V and 5 bases at J, with 10 bases between the two ends. CDR1 is LGHDT and CDR2 is YNNKEL in the germline V gene (reference sequence). CDR3 length equals 15 residues. CDR3 loop: CASSQDSAGTGELFF. CDR3 coding DNA: TGTGCCAGCAGCCAAGATTCGGCGGGGACCGGGGAGCTGTTTTTT.

The rearrangement links TRBV5-1 to TRBJ2-3, with D uncertain. V dropped 7 bases and J dropped 1 base, with 13 bases sitting between them. The V gene's germline CDR1 is SGHRS and CDR2 YFSETQ. The CDR3 loop spans 14 amino acids. The CDR3 spells CASAKQSRTDTQYF. CDR3 DNA sequence: TGCGCCAGCGCGAAACAGAGCCGCACAGATACGCAGTATTTT.

The V and J genes are TRBV27 and TRBJ2-3, with TRBD2 identical over 8 bases. Trimming took 5 bases from V and 5 from J; bases not matched to a gene: 12. The CDR3 is 16 residues long. Germline CDR1 MNHEY, CDR2 SMNVEV (reference sequence). This CDR3 reads CASSLFKSGRGDTQYF. Written as DNA, the CDR3 is TGTGCCAGCAGTCTCTTCAAGAGCGGGAGAGGAGATACGCAGTATTTT.

This chain uses TRBV4-2 with TRBJ2-2; D uncertain. Germline CDR1 LGHNA, CDR2 YNFKEQ. CDR3 length: 15 residues. The V gene lost 0 bases and the J gene lost 2 bases, with 7 bases spanning the gap. The CDR3 is CASSQEWHNTGELFF. DNA of the CDR3: TGTGCCAGCAGCCAAGAATGGCACAACACCGGGGAGCTGTTTTTT.

The V call is TRBV7-9, the J call TRBJ2-1; TRBD2 aligns across 11 bases. The CDR3 is 16 residues long. The V and J ends lost 5 bases and 4 bases, in that order; junction bases with no gene match: 7. The germline gives CDR1 SEHNR, CDR2 FQNEAQ (reference sequence). The CDR3 spells CASSLPGTSGYNEQFF. Written as DNA, the CDR3 is TGTGCCAGCAGCCTCCCCGGGACTAGCGGTTACAATGAGCAGTTCTTC.

The rearrangement links TRBV30 to TRBJ2-7, with a tentative D call TRBD2 (5 bases). Germline assignment: CDR1 GTSNPN and CDR2 SVGIG (reference sequence). There are 11 residues in the CDR3. Deletions cut 4 bases from V and 6 bases from J, with 10 bases between. The CDR3 DNA reads TGTGCCTGGACCCGAGGGTTCGAGCAGTACTTC. Protein product: CAWTRGFEQYF.

The genes are TRBV7-3 and TRBJ2-4; 12 bases match TRBD1. Germline lookup yields CDR1 SGHTA and CDR2 FQGTGA. V lost 5 bases and J lost 11; bases outside the gene matches: 4. CDR3 length: 13 amino acids. The CDR3: CASSQRDRGLQYF. The CDR3 nucleotides are TGTGCCAGCAGCCAAAGGGACAGGGGGCTTCAGTACTTC.

This clone is a singleton in its sample. The chain employs TRBV3-1 (or the pseudogene TRBV3-2) and TRBJ1-2, with D unclear. Germline V gives CDR1 LGHDT, CDR2 YNNKEL (reference sequence). The CDR3 spans 12 residues. V lost 4 bases to trimming and J lost 8 bases, with 11 bases between them. The CDR3 reads CASSLWTGGYTF. In DNA, the CDR3 is TGTGCCAGCAGCCTGTGGACGGGAGGCTACACCTTC.

CDR3 coding DNA: TGTGCCAGCACCCTACTGGGGACAGGGATTCCCAATGAGCAGTTCTTC. Protein: CASTLLGTGIPNEQFF. This chain links TRBV28 with TRBJ2-1; 9 bases line up with TRBD1. The CDR3 extends over 16 amino acids. Germline assignment: CDR1 MDHEN and CDR2 SYDVKM. With V trimmed by 7 bases and J by 6 bases, 13 bases remained unmatched.

This clone was observed a handful of times. The rearrangement joins TRBV24-1 to TRBJ1-5; the match to TRBD1 covers 7 bases. Trimming took 3 bases from V and 0 from J; bases not matched to a gene: 7. CDR1 is KGHDR, CDR2 SFDVKD, per germline. CDR3 length equals 17 residues. CDR3 coding DNA: TGTGCCACCAGTGATCCGGCGACAGGGTATAGCAATCAGCCCCAGCATTTT. It is translated as CATSDPATGYSNQPQHF.

The genes are TRBV6-5 and TRBJ1-5; no clear D. V dropped 6 bases and J dropped 1 base, with 13 bases sitting between them. The CDR3 is 15 amino acids. Germline V gene sequence: CDR1 MNHEY, CDR2 SVGAGI. The DNA of the CDR3 is TGTGCCAGCAGCCCGGACTTGGGAAGCAATCAGCCCCAGCATTTT. Residues: CASSPDLGSNQPQHF.

J is TRBJ1-5 and V is TRBV28, with D perhaps TRBD1 (5 bases). CDR3 length: 15 residues. Germline CDR1 is MDHEN and CDR2 is SYDVKM. Deletions cut 3 bases from V and 6 bases from J, with 15 bases between. DNA of the CDR3: TGTGCCAGCAGTTTCTTAGGGCAGGGCCTTCAGCCCCAGCATTTT. The encoded protein is CASSFLGQGLQPQHF.

This chain joins TRBV11-3 and TRBJ1-3; D is uncertain. The CDR3 runs 14 residues. V dropped 5 bases and J dropped 0 bases, with 8 bases sitting between them. Germline assignment: CDR1 SGHNT and CDR2 YENEEA. The CDR3 nucleotides read TGTGCCAGCAGCCCCGAGGGCTCTGGAAACACCATATATTTT. Protein sequence: CASSPEGSGNTIYF.

This chain joins TRBV29-1 and TRBJ1-2; 8 nucleotides match TRBD1. Trimming cost V 3 bases and J 2 bases; bases outside gene matches: 8. Germline V gene data show CDR1 as SQVTM and CDR2 as ANQGSEA. The CDR3 is 15 residues long. Here the CDR3 reads CSVDTGQDNNYGYTF. CDR3 nucleotide sequence: TGCAGCGTTGATACGGGACAGGACAACAACTATGGCTACACCTTC.

This clone showed up just a few times. The chain links TRBV3-1 (or the pseudogene TRBV3-2) to TRBJ2-3; 10 bases match TRBD2. The trim removed 1 base at V and 4 bases at J, leaving 8 bases unmatched. The CDR3 sequence is 17 residues long. Germline CDR1 reads LGHDT; CDR2 reads YNNKEL (reference sequence). The CDR3 here is CASSQGVAGGGADTQYF. In DNA form, the CDR3 reads TGTGCCAGCAGCCAAGGAGTAGCGGGAGGTGGGGCAGATACGCAGTATTTT.